This T cell receptor beta chain was recovered during a study of blood T cell repertoires in COVID-19. Study at large: Samples taken during acute and convalescent COVID-19 were collected in the United States, Italy and Spain.

The protocol was immunoSEQ multiplex PCR, while the TCRdb copy is restricted to in-frame clones and leaves out a portion. The table has 60,000 to 75,000 clones, 88% seen once. This clonotype was obtained from a human donor in a cohort sampled during active COVID-19. The sequenced material came from peripheral blood.

CDR3 region: CATRGNQPQHF. CDR3 bases: TGTGCCACCCGGGGGAATCAGCCCCAGCATTTT. The gene calls are TRBV6-6 and TRBJ1-5, with D tentatively TRBD1 (5 bases). V was cut by 10 bases and J by 4 bases, with 8 bases left in between. In germline, CDR1 is MNHNY, CDR2 SVGAGI (reference sequence). The CDR3 extends over 11 amino acids.